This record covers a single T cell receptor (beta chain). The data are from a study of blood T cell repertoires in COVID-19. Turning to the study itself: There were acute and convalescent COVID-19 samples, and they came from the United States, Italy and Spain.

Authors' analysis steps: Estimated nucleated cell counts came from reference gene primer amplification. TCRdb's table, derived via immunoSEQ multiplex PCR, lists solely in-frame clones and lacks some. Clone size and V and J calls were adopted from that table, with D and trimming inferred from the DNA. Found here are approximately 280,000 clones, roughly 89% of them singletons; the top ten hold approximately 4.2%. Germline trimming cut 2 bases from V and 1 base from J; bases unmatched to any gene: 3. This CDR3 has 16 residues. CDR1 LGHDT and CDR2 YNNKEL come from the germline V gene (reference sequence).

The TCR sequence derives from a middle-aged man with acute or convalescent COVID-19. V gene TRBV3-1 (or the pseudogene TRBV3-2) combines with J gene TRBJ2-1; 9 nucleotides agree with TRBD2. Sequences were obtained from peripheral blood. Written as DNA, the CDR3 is TGTGCCAGCAGCCAATATAGCGGGGGTTCCTACAATGAGCAGTTCTTC. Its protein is CASSQYSGGSYNEQFF.